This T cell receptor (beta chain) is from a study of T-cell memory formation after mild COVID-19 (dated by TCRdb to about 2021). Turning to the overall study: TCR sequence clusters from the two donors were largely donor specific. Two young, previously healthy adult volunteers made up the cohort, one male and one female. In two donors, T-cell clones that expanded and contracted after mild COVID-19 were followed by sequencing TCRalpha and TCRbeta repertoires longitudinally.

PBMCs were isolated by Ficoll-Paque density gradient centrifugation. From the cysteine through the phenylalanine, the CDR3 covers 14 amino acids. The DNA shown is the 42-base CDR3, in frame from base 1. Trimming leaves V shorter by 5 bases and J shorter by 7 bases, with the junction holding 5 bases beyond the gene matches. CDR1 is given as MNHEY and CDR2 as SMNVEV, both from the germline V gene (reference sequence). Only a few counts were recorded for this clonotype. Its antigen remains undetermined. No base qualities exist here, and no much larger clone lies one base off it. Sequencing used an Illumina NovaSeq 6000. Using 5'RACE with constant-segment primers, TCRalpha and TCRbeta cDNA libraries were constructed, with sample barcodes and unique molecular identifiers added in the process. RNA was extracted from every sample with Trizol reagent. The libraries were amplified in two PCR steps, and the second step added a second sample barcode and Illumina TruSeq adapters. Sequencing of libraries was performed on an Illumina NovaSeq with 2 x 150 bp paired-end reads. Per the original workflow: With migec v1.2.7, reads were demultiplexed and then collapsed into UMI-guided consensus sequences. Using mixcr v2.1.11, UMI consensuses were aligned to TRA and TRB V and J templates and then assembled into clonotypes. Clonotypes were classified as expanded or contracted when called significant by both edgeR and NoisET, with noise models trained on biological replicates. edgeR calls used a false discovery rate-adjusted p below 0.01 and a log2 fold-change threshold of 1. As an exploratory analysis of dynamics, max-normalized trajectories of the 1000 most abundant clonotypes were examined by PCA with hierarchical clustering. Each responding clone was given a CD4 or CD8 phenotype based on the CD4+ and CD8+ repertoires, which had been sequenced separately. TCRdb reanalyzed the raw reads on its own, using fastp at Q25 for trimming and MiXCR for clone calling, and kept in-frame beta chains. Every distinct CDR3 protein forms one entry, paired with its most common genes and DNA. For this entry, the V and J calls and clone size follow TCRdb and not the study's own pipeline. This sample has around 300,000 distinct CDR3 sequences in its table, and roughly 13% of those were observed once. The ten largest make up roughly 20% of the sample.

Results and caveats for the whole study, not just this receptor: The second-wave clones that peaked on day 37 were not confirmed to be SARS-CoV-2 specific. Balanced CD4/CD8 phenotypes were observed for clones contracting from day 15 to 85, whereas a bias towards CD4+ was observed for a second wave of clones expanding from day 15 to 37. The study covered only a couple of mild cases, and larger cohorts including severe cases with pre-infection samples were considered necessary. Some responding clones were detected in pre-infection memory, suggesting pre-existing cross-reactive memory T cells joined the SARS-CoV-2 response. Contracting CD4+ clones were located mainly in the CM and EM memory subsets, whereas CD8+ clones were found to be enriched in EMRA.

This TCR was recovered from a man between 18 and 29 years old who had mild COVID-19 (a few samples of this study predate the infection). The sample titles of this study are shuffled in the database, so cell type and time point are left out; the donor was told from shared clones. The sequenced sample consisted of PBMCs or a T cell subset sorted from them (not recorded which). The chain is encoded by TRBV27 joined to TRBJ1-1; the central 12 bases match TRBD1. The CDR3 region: CASSTRDRGLEAFF. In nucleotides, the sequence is TGTGCCAGCAGTACCCGGGACAGGGGGCTTGAAGCTTTCTTT.